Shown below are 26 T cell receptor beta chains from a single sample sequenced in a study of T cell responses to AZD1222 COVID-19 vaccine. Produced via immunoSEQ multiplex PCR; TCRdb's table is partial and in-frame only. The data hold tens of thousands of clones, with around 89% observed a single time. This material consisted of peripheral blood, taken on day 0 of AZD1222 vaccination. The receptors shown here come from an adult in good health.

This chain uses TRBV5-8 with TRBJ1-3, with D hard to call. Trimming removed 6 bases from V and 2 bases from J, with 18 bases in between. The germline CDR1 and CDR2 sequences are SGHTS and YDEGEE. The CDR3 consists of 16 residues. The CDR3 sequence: CASKALLAWAGNTIYF. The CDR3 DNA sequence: TGTGCCAGCAAGGCCCTGTTGGCGTGGGCTGGAAACACCATATATTTT.

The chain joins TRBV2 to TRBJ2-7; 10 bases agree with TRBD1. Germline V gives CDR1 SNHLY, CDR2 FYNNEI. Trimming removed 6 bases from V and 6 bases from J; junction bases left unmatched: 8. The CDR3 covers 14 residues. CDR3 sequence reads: CASSRDRGWSEQYF. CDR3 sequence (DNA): TGTGCCAGCAGCCGGGACAGGGGCTGGAGCGAGCAGTACTTC.

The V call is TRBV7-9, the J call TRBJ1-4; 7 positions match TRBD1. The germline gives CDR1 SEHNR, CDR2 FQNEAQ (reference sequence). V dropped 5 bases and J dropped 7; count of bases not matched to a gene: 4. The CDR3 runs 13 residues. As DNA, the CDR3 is TGTGCCAGCAGCGGAAGACAGGGTGAAAAACTGTTTTTT. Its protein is CASSGRQGEKLFF.

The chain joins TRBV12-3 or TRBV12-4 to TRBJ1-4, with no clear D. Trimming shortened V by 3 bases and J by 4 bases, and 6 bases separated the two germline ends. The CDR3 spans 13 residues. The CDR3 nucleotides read TGTGCCAGCAGTTTGCGAAATAATGAAAAACTGTTTTTT. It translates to CASSLRNNEKLFF.

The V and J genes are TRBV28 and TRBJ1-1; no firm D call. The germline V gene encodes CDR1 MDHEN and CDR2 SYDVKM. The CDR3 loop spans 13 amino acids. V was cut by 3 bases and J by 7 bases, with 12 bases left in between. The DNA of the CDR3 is TGTGCCAGCAGTTTGCCTTCCGATATTGAAGCTTTCTTT. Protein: CASSLPSDIEAFF. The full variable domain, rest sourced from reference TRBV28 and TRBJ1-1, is DVKVTQSSRYLVKRTGEKVFLECVQDMDHENMFWYRQDPGLGLRLIYFSYDVKMKEKGDIPEGYSVSREKKERFSLILESASTNQTSMYLCASSLPSDIEAFFGQGTRLTVV.

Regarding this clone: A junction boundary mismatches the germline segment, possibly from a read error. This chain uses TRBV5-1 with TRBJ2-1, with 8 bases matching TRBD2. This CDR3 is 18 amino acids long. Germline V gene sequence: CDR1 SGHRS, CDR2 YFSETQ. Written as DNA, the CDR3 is TGCGCCAGCAGCTTGTCACCACCGGGACTAGGCTCCCACAATGAGCAGTTCTTC. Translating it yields CASSLSPPGLGSHNEQFF.

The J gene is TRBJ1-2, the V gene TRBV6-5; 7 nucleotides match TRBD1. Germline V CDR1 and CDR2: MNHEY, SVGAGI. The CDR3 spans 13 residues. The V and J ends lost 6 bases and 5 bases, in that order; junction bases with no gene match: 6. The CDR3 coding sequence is TGTGCCAGCAGGCCGGGACAGTCGTATGGCTACACCTTC. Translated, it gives CASRPGQSYGYTF.

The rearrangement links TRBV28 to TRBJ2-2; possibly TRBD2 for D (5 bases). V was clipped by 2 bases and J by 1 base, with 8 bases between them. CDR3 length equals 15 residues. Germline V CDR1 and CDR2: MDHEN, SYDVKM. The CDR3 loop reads CASSLGGRNTGELFF. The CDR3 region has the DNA TGTGCCAGCAGTTTAGGCGGGCGGAACACCGGGGAGCTGTTTTTT.

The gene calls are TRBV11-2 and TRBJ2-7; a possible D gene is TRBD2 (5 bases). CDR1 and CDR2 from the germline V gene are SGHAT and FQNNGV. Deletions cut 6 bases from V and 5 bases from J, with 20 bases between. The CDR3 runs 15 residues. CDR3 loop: CASRNLEGSRNEQYF. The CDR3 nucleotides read TGTGCCAGCAGGAACCTAGAAGGGAGTAGGAACGAGCAGTACTTC.

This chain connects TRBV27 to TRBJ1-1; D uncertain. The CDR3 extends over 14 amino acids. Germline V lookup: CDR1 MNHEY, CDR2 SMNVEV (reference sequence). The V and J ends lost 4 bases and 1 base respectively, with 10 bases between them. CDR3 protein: CASSYRQTNTEAFF. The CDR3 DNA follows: TGTGCCAGCAGTTATCGTCAGACGAACACTGAAGCTTTCTTT.

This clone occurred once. CDR3 DNA: TGTGCCACAACCCACTCTAACTATGGCTACACCTTC. This encodes CATTHSNYGYTF. The rearrangement uses TRBV19 and TRBJ1-2; D not resolved. The CDR3 extends over 12 amino acids. Germline V lookup: CDR1 LNHDA, CDR2 SQIVND (reference sequence). Trimming took off 10 bases at V and 0 bases at J, with 9 bases between the two ends.

In DNA form, the CDR3 reads TGTGCCAGCAGCCTACAACTAGCGCCAGGAGGGGATGAGCAGTTCTTC. This gives the protein CASSLQLAPGGDEQFF. The chain employs TRBV16 and TRBJ2-1; 7 bases fit TRBD2. This CDR3 has 16 residues. V dropped 4 bases and J dropped 8; count of bases not matched to a gene: 14. The V gene's germline CDR1 is KGHSY and CDR2 FQNENV.

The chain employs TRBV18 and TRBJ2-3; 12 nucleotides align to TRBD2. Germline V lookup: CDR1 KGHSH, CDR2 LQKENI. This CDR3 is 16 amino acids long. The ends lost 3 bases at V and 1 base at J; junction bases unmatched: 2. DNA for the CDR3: TGTGCCAGCTCACCCCGACTAGCGGGAGGCACAGATACGCAGTATTTT. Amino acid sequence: CASSPRLAGGTDTQYF.

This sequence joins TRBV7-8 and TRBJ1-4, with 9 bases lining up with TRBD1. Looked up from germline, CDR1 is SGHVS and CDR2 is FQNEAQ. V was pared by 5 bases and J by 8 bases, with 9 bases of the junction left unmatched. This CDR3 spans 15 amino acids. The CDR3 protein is CASSQRDRDREKLFF. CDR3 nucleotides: TGTGCCAGCAGCCAGAGGGACAGGGATAGGGAAAAACTGTTTTTT.

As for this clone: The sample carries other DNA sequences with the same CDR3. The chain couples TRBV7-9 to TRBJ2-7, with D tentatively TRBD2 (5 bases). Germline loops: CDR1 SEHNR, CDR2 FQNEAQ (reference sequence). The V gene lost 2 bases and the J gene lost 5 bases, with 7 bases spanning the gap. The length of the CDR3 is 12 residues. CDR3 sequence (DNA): TGTGCCAGCAGCTTACTCGGGGACGAGCAGTACTTC. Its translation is CASSLLGDEQYF.

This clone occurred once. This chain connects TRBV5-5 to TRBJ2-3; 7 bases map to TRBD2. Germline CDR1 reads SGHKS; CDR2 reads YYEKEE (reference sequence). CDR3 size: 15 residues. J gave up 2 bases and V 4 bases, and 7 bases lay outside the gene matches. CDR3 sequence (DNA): TGTGCCAGCAGCCAGAGGGAGGGCCCCACAGATACGCAGTATTTT. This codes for CASSQREGPTDTQYF. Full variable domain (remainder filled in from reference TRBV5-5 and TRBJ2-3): DAGVTQSPTHLIKTRGQQVTLRCSPISGHKSVSWYQQVLGQGPQFIFQYYEKEERGRGNFPDRFSARQFPNYSSELNVNALLLGDSALYLCASSQREGPTDTQYFGPGTRLTVL.

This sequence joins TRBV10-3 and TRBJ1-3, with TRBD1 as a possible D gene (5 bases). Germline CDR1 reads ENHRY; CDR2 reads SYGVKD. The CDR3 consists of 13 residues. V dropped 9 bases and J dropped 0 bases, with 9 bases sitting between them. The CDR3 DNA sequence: TGTGCCATTACCAGGGACTCTGGAAACACCATATATTTT. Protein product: CAITRDSGNTIYF.

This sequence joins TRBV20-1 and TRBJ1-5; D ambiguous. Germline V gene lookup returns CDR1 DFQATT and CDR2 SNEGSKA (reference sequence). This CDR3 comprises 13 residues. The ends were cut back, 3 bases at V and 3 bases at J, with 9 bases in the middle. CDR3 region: CSASGGDNQPQHF. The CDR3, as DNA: TGCAGTGCTAGTGGTGGTGACAATCAGCCCCAGCATTTT.

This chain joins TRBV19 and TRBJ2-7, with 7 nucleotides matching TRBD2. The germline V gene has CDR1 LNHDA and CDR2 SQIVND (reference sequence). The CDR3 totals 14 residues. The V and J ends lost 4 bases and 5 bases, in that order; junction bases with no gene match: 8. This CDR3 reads CASSSGLGSDEQYF. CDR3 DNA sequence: TGTGCCAGTAGTAGTGGACTAGGGTCGGACGAGCAGTACTTC.

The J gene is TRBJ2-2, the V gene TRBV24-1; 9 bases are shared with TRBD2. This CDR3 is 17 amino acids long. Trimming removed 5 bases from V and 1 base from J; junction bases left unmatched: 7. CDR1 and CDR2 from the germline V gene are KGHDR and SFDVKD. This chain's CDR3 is CATSGYEAGGNTGELFF. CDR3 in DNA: TGTGCCACCAGTGGTTACGAAGCGGGAGGGAACACCGGGGAGCTGTTTTTT.

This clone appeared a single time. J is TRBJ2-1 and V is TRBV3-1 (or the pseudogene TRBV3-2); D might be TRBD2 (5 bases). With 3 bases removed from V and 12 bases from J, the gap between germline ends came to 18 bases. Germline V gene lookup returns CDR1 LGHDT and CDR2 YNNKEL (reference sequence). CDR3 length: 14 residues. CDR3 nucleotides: TGTGCCAGCAGCCATAGAGTGGGAGTCTTGGGGCAGTTCTTC. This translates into CASSHRVGVLGQFF.

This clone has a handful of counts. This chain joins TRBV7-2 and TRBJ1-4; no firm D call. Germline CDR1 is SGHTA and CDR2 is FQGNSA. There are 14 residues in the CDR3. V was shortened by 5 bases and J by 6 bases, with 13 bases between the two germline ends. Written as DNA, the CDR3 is TGTGCCAGCAGCCTAGTTATCGTCGATGAAAAACTGTTTTTT. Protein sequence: CASSLVIVDEKLFF.

The CDR3 nucleotides are TGTGCCAGCAGCAAAGGGCGCTTGCATGAGGAAAAACTGTTTTTT. It encodes CASSKGRLHEEKLFF. This chain uses TRBV21-1 with TRBJ1-4. TRBV21-1 is assigned pseudogene status. This CDR3 contains 15 residues.

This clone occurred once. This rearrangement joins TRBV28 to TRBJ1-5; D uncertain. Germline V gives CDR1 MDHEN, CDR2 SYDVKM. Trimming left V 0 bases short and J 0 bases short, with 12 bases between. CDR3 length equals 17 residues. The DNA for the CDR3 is TGTGCCAGCAGTTTATGGACGTCGGGAGATAGCAATCAGCCCCAGCATTTT. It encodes CASSLWTSGDSNQPQHF.

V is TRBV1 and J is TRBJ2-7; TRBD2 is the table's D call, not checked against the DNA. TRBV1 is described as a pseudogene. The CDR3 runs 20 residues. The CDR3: CTSSQTPGTSGQISSYEQYF. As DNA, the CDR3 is TGCACCAGCAGCCAAACCCCCGGGACTAGCGGGCAGATCAGCTCCTACGAGCAGTACTTC.

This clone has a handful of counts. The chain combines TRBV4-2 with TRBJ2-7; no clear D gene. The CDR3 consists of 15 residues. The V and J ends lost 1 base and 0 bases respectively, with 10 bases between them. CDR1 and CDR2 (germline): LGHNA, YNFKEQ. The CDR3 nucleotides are TGTGCCAGCAGCCAAGTTACGGGCGCCTCCTACGAGCAGTACTTC. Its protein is CASSQVTGASYEQYF.